This T cell receptor (beta chain) was obtained from a study of identifying expanded T cells in peripheral blood. Findings and caveats of the study: Clone count variance between approximately two-week samples rose with total template count. About 1.3 clones differed between technical replicates, versus approximately 17 and 20 over time.

During the collection period, no donor immune events like infections were recorded. CDR1 is SGHRS and CDR2 is YFSETQ in the germline V gene. The CDR3 sequence is 14 residues long. Trimming took off 4 bases at V and 0 bases at J, with 8 bases between the two ends. Turning to this clone: The antigen remains undetermined.

The table came from immunoSEQ multiplex PCR; TCRdb's copy has only in-frame clones and leaves some out. The sample includes approximately 92,000 clones, approximately 84% of them seen just once. This TCR derives from a person aged 18 to 75 in good health. Source material: blood. The rearrangement uses TRBV5-1 and TRBJ2-4, with unresolved D. The CDR3 nucleotides read TGCGCCAGCAGCGATCGAGTAGCCAAAAACATTCAGTACTTC. Translating it yields CASSDRVAKNIQYF.